This paragraph reports one T cell receptor (beta chain). No antigen is known for it. These data belong to a study of cytomegalovirus exposure and HLA in healthy donors. Turning to the study itself: The roughly 110 validation repertoires used the same platform as the approximately 700 first-cohort repertoires (as reported by a later analysis). Study observations and caveats: Rarity held for most TCR sequences, but there were some public TCRs that occurred in many donors. Researchers reported that a few CMV-associated chains were confirmed in vitro as CMV antigen-specific.

Separate from the approximately 700-subject first cohort was the 120-subject validation cohort, to which the donors belonged. The V gene end was trimmed by 5 bases and the J gene end by 3 bases; junction bases not matched to a gene: 6. The V gene's germline CDR1 is MDHEN and CDR2 SYDVKM. The CDR3 extends over 14 amino acids. TCRdb keeps only in-frame clones here, not all; method: immunoSEQ multiplex PCR. The sample contains about 160,000 clones, roughly 84% of which appear only once. The sequencing input was PBMCs. This chain uses TRBV28 with TRBJ2-5, with 7 bases matching TRBD2. The receptor was isolated from a man aged 25 to 40 in good health and CMV-seropositive. CDR3 DNA sequence: TGTGCCAGCAGTCCCCGTGGGGGGGAAGAGACCCAGTACTTC. It yields the protein CASSPRGGEETQYF.